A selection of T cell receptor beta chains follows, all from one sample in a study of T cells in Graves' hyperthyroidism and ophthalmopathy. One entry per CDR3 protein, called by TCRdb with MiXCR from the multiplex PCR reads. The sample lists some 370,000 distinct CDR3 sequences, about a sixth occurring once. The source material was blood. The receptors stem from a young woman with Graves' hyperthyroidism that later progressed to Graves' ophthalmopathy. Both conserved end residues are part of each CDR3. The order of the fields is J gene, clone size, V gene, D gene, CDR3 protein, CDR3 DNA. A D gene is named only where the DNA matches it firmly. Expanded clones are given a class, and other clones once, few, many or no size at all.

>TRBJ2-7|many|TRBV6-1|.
CASRGRDSSAYEQYF
TGTGCCAGCAGGGGGAGGGACAGCTCAGCCTACGAGCAGTACTTC
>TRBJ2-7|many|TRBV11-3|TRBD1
CASSPGQGSGEQYF
TGTGCCAGCAGCCCAGGACAGGGGTCGGGTGAGCAGTACTTC
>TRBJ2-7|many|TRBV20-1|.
CSASATVQGRQYF
TGCAGTGCTAGCGCCACAGTACAGGGACGGCAGTACTTC
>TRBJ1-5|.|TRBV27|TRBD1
CASRSTGVVIQPQHF
TGTGCCAGCCGGTCCACAGGGGTAGTAATTCAGCCCCAGCATTTT
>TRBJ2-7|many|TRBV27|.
CASSWRSASYEQYF
TGTGCCAGCAGTTGGAGGAGCGCCTCCTACGAGCAGTACTTC
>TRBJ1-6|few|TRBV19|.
CASRRGGSMDNSPLHF
TGTGCCAGTCGACGTGGGGGTTCCATGGATAATTCACCCCTCCACTTT
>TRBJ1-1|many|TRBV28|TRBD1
CASRPGTGGWRTLNTEAFF
TGTGCCAGCAGACCTGGGACAGGGGGCTGGAGGACCCTGAACACTGAAGCTTTCTTT
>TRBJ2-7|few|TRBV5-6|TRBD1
CASSSTGTGSYEQYF
TGTGCCAGCAGCTCAACCGGGACAGGCTCCTACGAGCAGTACTTC
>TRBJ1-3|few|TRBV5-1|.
CASSLGGRGPKTGNTIYF
TGCGCCAGCAGCTTGGGTGGCAGGGGACCCAAAACTGGAAACACCATATATTTT
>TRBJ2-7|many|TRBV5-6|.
CASSLEQGMSYEQYF
TGTGCCAGCAGCTTGGAACAGGGTATGTCCTACGAGCAGTACTTC
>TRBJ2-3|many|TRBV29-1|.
CSVALRLTDTQYF
TGCAGCGTTGCACTTCGGCTCACAGATACGCAGTATTTT
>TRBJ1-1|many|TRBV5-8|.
CASSLDSPEAFF
TGTGCCAGCAGCTTGGACAGTCCAGAAGCTTTCTTT
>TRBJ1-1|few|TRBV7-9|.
CASSLESVGPDVSFF
TGTGCCAGCAGCTTAGAGAGCGTGGGCCCGGACGTGAGTTTCTTT
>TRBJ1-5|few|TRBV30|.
CAWSVLGSQPQHF
TGTGCCTGGAGTGTATTGGGATCTCAGCCCCAGCATTTT
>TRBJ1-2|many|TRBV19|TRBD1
CASSIRDRSGYTF
TGTGCCAGTAGTATCCGGGACAGGAGTGGCTACACCTTC
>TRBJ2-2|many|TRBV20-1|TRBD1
CSARATDRADGELFF
TGCAGTGCTAGGGCAACCGACAGGGCGGACGGGGAGCTGTTTTTT
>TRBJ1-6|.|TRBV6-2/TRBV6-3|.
CASRGSWNSPLHF
TGTGCCAGCAGGGGTTCCTGGAATTCACCCCTCCACTTT
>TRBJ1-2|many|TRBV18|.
CASSPTGTPIAYGYTF
TGTGCCAGCTCACCGACCGGGACACCCATCGCCTATGGCTACACCTTC
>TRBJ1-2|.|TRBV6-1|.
CASKQGSNYGYTF
TGTGCCAGCAAGCAGGGATCTAACTATGGCTACACCTTC
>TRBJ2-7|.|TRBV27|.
CASSFLGPTLSYEQYF
TGTGCCAGCAGTTTCCTCGGACCGACACTCTCCTACGAGCAGTACTTC
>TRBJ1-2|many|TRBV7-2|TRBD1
CASSLGAPGQGNYGYTF
TGTGCCAGCAGCTTAGGAGCTCCGGGACAGGGAAATTATGGCTACACCTTC
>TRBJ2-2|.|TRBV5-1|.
CASSFRVKDTGELFF
TGCGCCAGCAGCTTCCGGGTTAAGGACACCGGGGAGCTGTTTTTT
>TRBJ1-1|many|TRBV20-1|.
CSARSMNTEAFF
TGCAGTGCTAGATCTATGAACACTGAAGCTTTCTTT
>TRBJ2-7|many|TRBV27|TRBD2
CASSFTPSGRSQYEQYF
TGTGCCAGCAGTTTTACCCCCAGCGGGAGGTCCCAATACGAGCAGTACTTC
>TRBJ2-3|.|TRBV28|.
CASSVPRQSLSTDTQYF
TGTGCCAGCAGTGTCCCCCGGCAGTCCCTTAGCACAGATACGCAGTATTTT
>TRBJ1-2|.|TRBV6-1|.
CASSPLAPGSLYGYTF
TGTGCCAGCAGTCCCCTAGCCCCGGGCAGTCTCTATGGCTACACCTTC
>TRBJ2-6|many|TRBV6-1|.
CASSPKTFSGANVLTF
TGTGCCAGCAGTCCAAAGACATTCTCAGGGGCCAACGTCCTGACTTTC
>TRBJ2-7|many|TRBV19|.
CASSIAADNYYEQYF
TGTGCCAGTAGTATAGCGGCGGATAATTACTACGAGCAGTACTTC
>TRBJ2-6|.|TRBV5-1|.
CASRRSSGANVLTF
TGCGCCAGCCGCCGGAGCTCTGGGGCCAACGTCCTGACTTTC
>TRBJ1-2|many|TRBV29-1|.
CSVDDSGAYYGYTF
TGCAGCGTCGACGACTCCGGGGCCTACTATGGCTACACCTTC
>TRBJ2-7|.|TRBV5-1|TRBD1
CASSDTGGNYEQYF
TGCGCCAGCAGCGATACAGGGGGCAACTACGAGCAGTACTTC
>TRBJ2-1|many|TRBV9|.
CASSPTSYEQFF
TGTGCCAGCAGCCCAACTAGCTATGAGCAGTTCTTC
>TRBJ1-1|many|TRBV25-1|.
CASEVRGGGTEAFF
TGTGCCAGTGAGGTTAGAGGGGGTGGCACTGAAGCTTTCTTT
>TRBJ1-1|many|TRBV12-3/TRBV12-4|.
CASNPPTLMNTEAFF
TGTGCCAGCAATCCCCCCACACTAATGAACACTGAAGCTTTCTTT
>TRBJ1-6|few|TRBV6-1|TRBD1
CGLGQNNSPLHF
TGCGGACTGGGACAGAATAATTCACCCCTCCACTTT
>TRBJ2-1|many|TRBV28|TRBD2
CASSPIAGTRRGEQFF
TGTGCCAGCAGTCCCATAGCGGGAACCAGGAGGGGTGAGCAGTTCTTC
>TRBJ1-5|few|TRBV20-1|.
CSARGRAGKQPQHF
TGCAGTGCTAGAGGGAGGGCGGGCAAACAGCCCCAGCATTTT
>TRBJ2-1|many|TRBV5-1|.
CASSLVRGSTYNEQFF
TGCGCCAGCAGCTTGGTTAGGGGGTCGACCTACAATGAGCAGTTCTTC
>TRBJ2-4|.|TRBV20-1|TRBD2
CSARVDIGAGGLNIQYF
TGCAGTGCTAGAGTCGATATTGGGGCGGGGGGGTTGAACATTCAGTACTTC
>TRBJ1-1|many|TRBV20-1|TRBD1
CSARDRPVEAFF
TGCAGTGCTAGGGACAGGCCCGTTGAAGCTTTCTTT
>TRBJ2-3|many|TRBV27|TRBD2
CASSLLAGGSDTQYF
TGTGCCAGCAGTTTACTAGCGGGGGGTTCAGATACGCAGTATTTT
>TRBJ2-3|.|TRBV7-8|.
CASSLSLIPSDTQYF
TGTGCCAGCAGCTTAAGTCTTATCCCATCGGATACGCAGTATTTT
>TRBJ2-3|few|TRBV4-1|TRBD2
CASSQSPLAGVGDTQYF
TGCGCCAGCAGCCAATCCCCTCTAGCGGGAGTTGGAGATACGCAGTATTTT
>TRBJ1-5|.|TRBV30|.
CAWRATGSNQPQHF
TGTGCCTGGAGAGCTACAGGGAGCAATCAGCCCCAGCATTTT
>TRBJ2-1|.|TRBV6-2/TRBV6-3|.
CASSGSSAGNEQFF
TGTGCCAGCAGTGGGAGTTCCGCCGGCAATGAGCAGTTCTTC
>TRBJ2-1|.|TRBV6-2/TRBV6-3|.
CATSPGSDRVEQFF
TGTGCCACCAGCCCCGGGAGTGATCGGGTTGAGCAGTTCTTC
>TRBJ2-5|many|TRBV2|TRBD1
CASSGTGFETQYF
TGTGCCAGCAGTGGGACAGGCTTCGAGACCCAGTACTTC
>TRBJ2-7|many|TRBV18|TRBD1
CASSLGQGIGHEQYF
TGTGCCAGCTCACTAGGACAGGGGATAGGACACGAGCAGTACTTC
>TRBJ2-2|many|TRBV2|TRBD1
CASSVPRDRGLQDTGELFF
TGTGCCAGCAGTGTTCCCCGGGACAGGGGGCTCCAGGACACCGGGGAGCTGTTTTTT
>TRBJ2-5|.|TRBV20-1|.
CSARDLGLVETQYF
TGCAGTGCTAGAGATCTCGGACTGGTGGAGACCCAGTACTTC
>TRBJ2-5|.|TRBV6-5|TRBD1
CASSYTQGYETQYF
TGTGCCAGCAGTTACACACAGGGGTATGAGACCCAGTACTTC
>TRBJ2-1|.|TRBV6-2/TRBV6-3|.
CASSYSRYQANNEQFF
TGTGCCAGCAGTTACTCAAGATACCAGGCTAACAATGAGCAGTTCTTC
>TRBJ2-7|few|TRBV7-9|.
CASRRGFGVSYEQYF
TGTGCCAGCAGACGGGGTTTCGGGGTATCCTACGAGCAGTACTTC
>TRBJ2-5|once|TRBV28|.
CASSLRGDNQETQYF
TGTGCCAGCAGTTTAAGGGGGGACAACCAAGAGACCCAGTACTTC
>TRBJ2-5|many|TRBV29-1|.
CSVGRQQLETQYF
TGCAGCGTAGGCCGACAGCAGCTTGAGACCCAGTACTTC
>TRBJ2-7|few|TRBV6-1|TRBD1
CASSAGTGYEQYF
TGTGCCAGCAGTGCTGGGACAGGGTACGAGCAGTACTTC
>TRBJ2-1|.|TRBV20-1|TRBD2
CSARDFQGLAGVYDEQFF
TGCAGTGCTAGAGATTTCCAGGGCCTAGCGGGAGTCTATGATGAGCAGTTCTTC
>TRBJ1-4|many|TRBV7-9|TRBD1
CASSSTGDGYTNEKLFF
TGTGCCAGCAGCTCGACAGGGGATGGGTACACTAATGAAAAACTGTTTTTT
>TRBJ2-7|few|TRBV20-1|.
CSARDPRPGDHSYEQYF
TGCAGTGCTAGAGATCCCCGCCCAGGGGACCACTCCTACGAGCAGTACTTC
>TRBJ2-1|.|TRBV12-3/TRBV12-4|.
CASSFGGRSEQFF
TGTGCCAGCAGTTTTGGAGGGAGGAGTGAGCAGTTCTTC